This TCR beta chain was documented in a study of blood T cells in healthy people across ages. Overall study findings and caveats: Long-lived donors had more naive CD4+ cells and higher diversity than aged donors. Per million T cells, TCR beta diversity dropped about linearly as age rose. TCR beta diversity correlated strongly with naive T cell percentage.

The sample, roughly 9.1 milliliters of peripheral blood, was drawn from each donor. Germline V gives CDR1 DFQATT, CDR2 SNEGSKA (reference sequence). The CDR3 has 11 amino acids. A remark on this clonotype: Its target is not known.

A second PCR of roughly 7 to 11 cycles used a sample-barcoded 5' primer and a J-beta primer mix. TCRdb re-called the 5' RACE reads through MiXCR, storing one row per CDR3 protein. The data contain 750,000 to 950,000 distinct CDR3 sequences, about 53% of them seen just once; the ten biggest clones take up under 50%. The chain employs TRBV20-1 and TRBJ1-2; 7 bases are a match to TRBD1. Material for sequencing was blood. The TCR was taken from an elderly man in good health. Here the CDR3 reads CGGDSGLGYTF. The CDR3 coding sequence is TGCGGGGGGGACAGCGGTCTTGGCTACACCTTC.